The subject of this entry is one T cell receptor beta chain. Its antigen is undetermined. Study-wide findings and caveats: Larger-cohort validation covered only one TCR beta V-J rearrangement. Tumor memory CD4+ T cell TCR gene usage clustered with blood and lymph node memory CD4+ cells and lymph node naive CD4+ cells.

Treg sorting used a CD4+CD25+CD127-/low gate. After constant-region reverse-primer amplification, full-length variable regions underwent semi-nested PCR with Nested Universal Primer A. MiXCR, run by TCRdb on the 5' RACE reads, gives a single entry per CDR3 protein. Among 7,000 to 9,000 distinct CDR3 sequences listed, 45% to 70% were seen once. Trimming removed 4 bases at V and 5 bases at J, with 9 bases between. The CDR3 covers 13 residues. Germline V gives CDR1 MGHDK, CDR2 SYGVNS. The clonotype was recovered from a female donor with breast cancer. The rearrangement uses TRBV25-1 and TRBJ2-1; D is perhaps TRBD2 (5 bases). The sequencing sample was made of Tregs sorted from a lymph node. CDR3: CASSGRYDNEQFF. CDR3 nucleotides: TGTGCCAGCAGTGGGAGGTATGACAATGAGCAGTTCTTC. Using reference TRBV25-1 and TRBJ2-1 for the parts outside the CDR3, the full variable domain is EADIYQTPRYLVIGTGKKITLECSQTMGHDKMYWYQQDPGMELHLIHYSYGVNSTEKGDLSSESTVSRIRTEHFPLTLESARPSHTSQYLCASSGRYDNEQFFGPGTRLTVL.